There are a few counts of the clone carrying this T cell receptor beta chain. Arm-PCR with iRepertoire HTBI primers amplified the CDR3 regions for these TCR beta libraries. From the multiplex PCR reads, TCRdb called clonotypes with MiXCR, one entry per CDR3 protein. The data contain approximately 690,000 distinct CDR3 sequences, about 30% of them seen just once; the ten biggest clones take up about 42%. The sample is drawn from a study of regulatory T cells in long-lasting Graves disease. Time point given: persistent/refractory GD, antithyroid drugs over 5 years with positive TRAb. Extracted RNA from PBMCs served as the source of the TCR library. The receptor's source is a female donor with Graves disease. The sample consisted of peripheral blood mononuclear cells (PBMCs), taken when the disease was refractory, from a patient treated with antithyroid drugs.

CDR3 amino acids: CASSDPSGRARGLETQYF. The CDR3 nucleotides are TGTGCCAGCAGTGATCCCAGCGGGAGGGCCCGGGGGTTAGAGACCCAGTACTTC. V usage is TRBV2 and J usage is TRBJ2-5, with 10 bases matching TRBD2. The ends lost 3 bases at V and 4 bases at J; junction bases unmatched: 14. The CDR3 is made up of 18 amino acids. Looked up from germline, CDR1 is SNHLY and CDR2 is FYNNEI.